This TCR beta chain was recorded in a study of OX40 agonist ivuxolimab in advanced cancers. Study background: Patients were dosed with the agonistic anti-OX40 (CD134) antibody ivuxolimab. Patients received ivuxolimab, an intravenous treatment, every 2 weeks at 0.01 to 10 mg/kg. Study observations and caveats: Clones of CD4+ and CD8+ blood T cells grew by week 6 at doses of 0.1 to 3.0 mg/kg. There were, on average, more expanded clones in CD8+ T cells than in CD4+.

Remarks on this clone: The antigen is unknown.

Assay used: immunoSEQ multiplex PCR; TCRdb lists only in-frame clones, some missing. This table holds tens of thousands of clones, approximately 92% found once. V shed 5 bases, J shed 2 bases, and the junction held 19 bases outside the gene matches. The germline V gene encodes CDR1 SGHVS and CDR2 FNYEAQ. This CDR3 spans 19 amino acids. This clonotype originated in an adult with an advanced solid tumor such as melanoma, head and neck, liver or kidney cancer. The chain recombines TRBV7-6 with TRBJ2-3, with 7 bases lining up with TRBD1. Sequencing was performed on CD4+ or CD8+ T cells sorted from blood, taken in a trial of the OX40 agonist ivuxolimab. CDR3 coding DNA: TGTGCCAGCAGCCCGCCCGCCTCTAGGGGGCGGGCACACACAGATACGCAGTATTTT. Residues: CASSPPASRGRAHTDTQYF.